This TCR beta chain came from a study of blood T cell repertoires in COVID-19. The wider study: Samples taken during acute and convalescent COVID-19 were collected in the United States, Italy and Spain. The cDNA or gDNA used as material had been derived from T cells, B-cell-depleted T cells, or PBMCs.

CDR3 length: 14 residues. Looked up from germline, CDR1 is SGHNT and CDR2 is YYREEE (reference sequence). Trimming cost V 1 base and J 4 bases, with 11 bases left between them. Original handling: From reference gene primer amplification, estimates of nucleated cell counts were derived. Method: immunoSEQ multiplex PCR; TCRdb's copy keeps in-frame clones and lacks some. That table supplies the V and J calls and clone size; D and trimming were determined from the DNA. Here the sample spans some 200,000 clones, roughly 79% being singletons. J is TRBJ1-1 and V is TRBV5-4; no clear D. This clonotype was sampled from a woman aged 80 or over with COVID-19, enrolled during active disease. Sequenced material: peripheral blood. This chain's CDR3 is CASSLQQRGTEAFF. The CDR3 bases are TGTGCCAGCAGCTTGCAACAGCGGGGCACTGAAGCTTTCTTT.